Here is one TCR beta chain with its context. The source of the sample is a study of CD8 T cells in ankylosing spondylitis. Using its own MiXCR run on the 5' RACE reads, TCRdb lists one record per CDR3 protein. The sample carries 69,000 or so distinct CDR3 sequences, approximately 5% recorded once. The V end was cut by 2 bases, the J end by 3 bases, with 7 bases between. Germline V gene sequence: CDR1 DFQATT, CDR2 SNEGSKA (reference sequence). This CDR3 is built from 12 residues. The V call is TRBV20-1, the J call TRBJ1-1; D not resolved. The origin of this receptor is a male donor with ankylosing spondylitis or in good health (not recorded which). Material: blood, either unsorted or a sorted T cell fraction (not recorded which). The CDR3 DNA reads as TGCAGTGCTAGATCAACGTACACTGAAGCTTTCTTT. Its translation: CSARSTYTEAFF.